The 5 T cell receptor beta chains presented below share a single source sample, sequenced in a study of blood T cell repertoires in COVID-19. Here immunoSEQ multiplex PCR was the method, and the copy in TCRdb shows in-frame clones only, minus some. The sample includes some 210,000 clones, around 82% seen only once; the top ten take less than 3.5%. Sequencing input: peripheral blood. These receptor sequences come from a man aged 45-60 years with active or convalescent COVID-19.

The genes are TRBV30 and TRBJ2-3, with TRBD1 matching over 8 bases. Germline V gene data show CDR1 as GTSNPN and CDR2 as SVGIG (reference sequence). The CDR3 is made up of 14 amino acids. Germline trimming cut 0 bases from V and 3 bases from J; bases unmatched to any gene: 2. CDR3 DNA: TGTGCCTGGAGTGTAACAGGGGGGACAGATACGCAGTATTTT. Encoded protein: CAWSVTGGTDTQYF.

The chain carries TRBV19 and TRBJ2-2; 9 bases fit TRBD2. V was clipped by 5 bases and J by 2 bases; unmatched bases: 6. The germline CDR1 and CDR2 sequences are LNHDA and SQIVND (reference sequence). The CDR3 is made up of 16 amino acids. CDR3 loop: CASSLSGTSNTGELFF. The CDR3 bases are TGTGCCAGTAGTCTATCCGGGACTAGCAACACCGGGGAGCTGTTTTTT. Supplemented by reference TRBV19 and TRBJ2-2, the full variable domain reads DGGITQSPKYLFRKEGQNVTLSCEQNLNHDAMYWYRQDPGQGLRLIYYSQIVNDFQKGDIAEGYSVSREKKESFPLTVTSAQKNPTAFYLCASSLSGTSNTGELFFGEGSRLTVL.

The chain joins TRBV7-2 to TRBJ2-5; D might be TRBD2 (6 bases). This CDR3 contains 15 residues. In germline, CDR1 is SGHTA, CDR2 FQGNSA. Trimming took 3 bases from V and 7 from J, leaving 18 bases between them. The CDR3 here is CASSFLSGRSRTQYF. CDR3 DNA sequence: TGTGCCAGCAGCTTCCTATCAGGGAGGTCGCGGACCCAGTACTTC. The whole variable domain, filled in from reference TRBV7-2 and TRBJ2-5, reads GAGVSQSPSNKVTEKGKDVELRCDPISGHTALYWYRQSLGQGLEFLIYFQGNSAPDKSGLPSDRFSAERTGGSVSTLTIQRTQQEDSAVYLCASSFLSGRSRTQYFGPGTRLLVL.

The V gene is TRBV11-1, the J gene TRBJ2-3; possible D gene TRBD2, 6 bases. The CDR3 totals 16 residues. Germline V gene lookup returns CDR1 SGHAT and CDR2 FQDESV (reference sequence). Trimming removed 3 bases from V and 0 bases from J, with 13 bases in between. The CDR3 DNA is TGTGCCAGCAGCTTGTCGGCCGGGAGTAGCACAGATACGCAGTATTTT. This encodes CASSLSAGSSTDTQYF.

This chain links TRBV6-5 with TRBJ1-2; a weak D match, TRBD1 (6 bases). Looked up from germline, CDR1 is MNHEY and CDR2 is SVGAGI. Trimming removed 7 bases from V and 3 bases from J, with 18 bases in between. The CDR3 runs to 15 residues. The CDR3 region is CASKGWNRDDYGYTF. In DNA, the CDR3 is TGTGCCAGCAAGGGTTGGAACAGGGATGACTATGGCTACACCTTC.